The entry below gives a single T cell receptor beta chain sequence along with its context. In the source study's methods: The authors used CDR3 differences across clinicopathological groups to build a distant-metastasis classifier for papillary thyroid cancer. Through MiXCR, TCRdb re-clonotyped the PCR reads. These V and J calls derive from TCRdb rather than the authors' analysis. The table has fewer than 12,000 clones, approximately 30% seen once. The data originate from a study of metastatic and nonmetastatic thyroid tumors. Looking at the study overall: Malignant and benign thyroid patients had repertoires compared in peripheral blood and tumor or nodule tissue.

No patient received treatment before thyroid surgery. The TCR was taken from a male donor with papillary thyroid cancer or a benign thyroid nodule (not recorded which). Some clones in this sample may be carry-over from other donors' samples. The source material was tumor tissue.

The CDR3 loop is CASSERGAYEQYF. CDR3 bases: TGTGCCAGCAGTGAACGGGGGGCCTACGAGCAGTACTTC. The rearrangement joins TRBV25-1 to TRBJ2-7; 7 bases agree with TRBD2. Germline CDR1 and CDR2: MGHDK and SYGVNS. V was pared by 2 bases and J by 2 bases, with 0 bases of the junction left unmatched. There are 13 residues in the CDR3.